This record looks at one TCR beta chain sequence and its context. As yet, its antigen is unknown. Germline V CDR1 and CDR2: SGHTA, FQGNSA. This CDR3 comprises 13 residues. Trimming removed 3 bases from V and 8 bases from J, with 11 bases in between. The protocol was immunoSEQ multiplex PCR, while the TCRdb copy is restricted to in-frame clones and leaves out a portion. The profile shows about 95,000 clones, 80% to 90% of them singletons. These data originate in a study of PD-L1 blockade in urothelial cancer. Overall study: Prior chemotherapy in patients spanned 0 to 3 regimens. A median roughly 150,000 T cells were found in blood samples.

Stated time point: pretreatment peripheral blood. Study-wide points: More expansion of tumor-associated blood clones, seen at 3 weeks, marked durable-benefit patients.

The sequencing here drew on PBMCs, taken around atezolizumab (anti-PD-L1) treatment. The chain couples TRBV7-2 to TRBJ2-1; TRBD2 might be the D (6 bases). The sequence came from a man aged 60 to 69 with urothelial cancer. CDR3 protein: CASSFQWGDEQFF. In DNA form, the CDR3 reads TGTGCCAGCAGCTTTCAATGGGGGGATGAGCAGTTCTTC.